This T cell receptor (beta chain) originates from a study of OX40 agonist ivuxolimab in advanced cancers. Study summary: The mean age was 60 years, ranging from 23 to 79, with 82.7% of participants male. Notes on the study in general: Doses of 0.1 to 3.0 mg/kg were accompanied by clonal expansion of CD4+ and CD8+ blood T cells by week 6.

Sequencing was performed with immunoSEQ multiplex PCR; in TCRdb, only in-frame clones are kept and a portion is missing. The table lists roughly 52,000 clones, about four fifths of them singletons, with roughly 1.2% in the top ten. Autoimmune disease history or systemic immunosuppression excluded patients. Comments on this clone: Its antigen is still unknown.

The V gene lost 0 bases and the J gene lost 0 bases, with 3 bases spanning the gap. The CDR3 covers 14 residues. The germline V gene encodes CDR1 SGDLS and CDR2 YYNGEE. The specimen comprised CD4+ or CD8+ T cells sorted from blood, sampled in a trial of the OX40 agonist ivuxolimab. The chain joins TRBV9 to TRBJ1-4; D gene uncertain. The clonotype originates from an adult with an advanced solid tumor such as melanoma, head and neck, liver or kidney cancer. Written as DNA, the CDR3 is TGTGCCAGCAGCGTAGATGCAACTAATGAAAAACTGTTTTTT. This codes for CASSVDATNEKLFF.